One sample yielded the 4 T cell receptor beta chains listed below, sequenced in a study of beta chain features in type 1 diabetes. General study findings and limits: In all four CD4+ subsets, TCRB CDR3 length was significantly, moderately reduced in type 1 diabetes.

These TCRs' antigens remain unknown. Expressed TCRB transcripts were sequenced because the entire RNA isolate underwent reverse transcription. Some clones are missing from TCRdb's copy, which holds only in-frame ones; the method was immunoSEQ multiplex PCR. Of a few hundred thousand clones listed, roughly 17% are singletons. The sample comprised naive CD4+ T cells from blood. The receptors shown here come from a man aged 25 to 40 with type 1 diabetes.

The chain employs TRBV7-9 and TRBJ1-1, with D hard to call. The CDR3 covers 11 residues. Germline V lookup: CDR1 SEHNR, CDR2 FQNEAQ (reference sequence). V gave up 0 bases and J gave up 8 bases, with 4 bases separating them. CDR3 in amino acids: CASSLAREAFF. In DNA form, the CDR3 reads TGTGCCAGCAGCTTAGCAAGAGAAGCTTTCTTT.

The chain recombines TRBV20-1 with TRBJ2-1; D gene uncertain. V dropped 6 bases and J dropped 7 bases, with 10 bases sitting between them. Germline V gene lookup returns CDR1 DFQATT and CDR2 SNEGSKA (reference sequence). This CDR3 has 11 amino acids. CDR3 protein: CSAGSVNEQFF. Written as DNA, the CDR3 is TGCAGTGCCGGTTCGGTGAATGAGCAGTTCTTC.

This clone was seen a handful of times. CDR3 region: CASSRSYTDTQYF. Written as DNA, the CDR3 is TGTGCCAGCAGCCGGAGCTACACAGATACGCAGTATTTT. This chain links TRBV7-2 with TRBJ2-3; no reliable D call. Germline values: CDR1 SGHTA, CDR2 FQGNSA. The CDR3 extends over 13 amino acids. V lost 5 bases and J lost 2, with 8 bases in between.

This clone was seen only a few times. A junction boundary mismatches the germline segment, possibly from a read error. The chain recombines TRBV7-7 with TRBJ2-5; D uncertain. The germline gives CDR1 SSHAT, CDR2 FNYEAQ (reference sequence). The CDR3 spans 14 residues. CDR3 nucleotides: TGTGCTAGCAGCTTAGCCCCCGGGTCGGAGACCCAGTACTTC. Encoded protein: CASSLAPGSETQYF.